This TCR beta chain is from a study of CD8+ T cells in alopecia areata. This clone was picked up a small number of times. Its antigen is not identified. Treatment defined: oral pan-JAK inhibitor, 5-10 mg twice daily. Alopecia areata patients had lesional scalp punch biopsies and peripheral blood taken from them. General study points: Scalp lesions, especially in alopecia totalis/universalis, had higher clonality than normal scalp. Tofacitinib significantly lowered scalp clonality and expanded CD8+ clones among the top 100.

The length of the CDR3 is 13 residues. Trimming left V 0 bases short and J 5 bases short, with 7 bases between. The V gene's germline CDR1 is LGHNA and CDR2 YSLEER. Sequencing templates came from extracted RNA that was reverse transcribed into cDNA. Sequencing used immunoSEQ multiplex PCR; TCRdb keeps in-frame clones, though not all of them. This table has 60,000 to 90,000 clones, 60% to 70% appearing once. The chain couples TRBV4-3 to TRBJ1-2, with a tentative D call TRBD1 (5 bases). This receptor was identified in a human donor with alopecia areata. This specimen was CD8+ T cells sorted from blood, taken at week 24, from a patient treated with tofacitinib. As DNA, the CDR3 is TGCGCCAGCAGCCAAGACTCAGGGTATGGCTACACCTTC. This sequence encodes CASSQDSGYGYTF.